The entry that follows covers one TCR beta chain sequence. Its antigen is undetermined. The data were obtained in a study of OX40 agonist ivuxolimab in advanced cancers. Study observations and caveats: Near-lowest levels of clonal expansion characterized partial responders at 0.1-3.0 mg/kg. By week 6 at 0.1 to 3.0 mg/kg, blood CD4+ and CD8+ T cells had expanded clonally.

Sequenced by immunoSEQ multiplex PCR; TCRdb stores in-frame clones only, minus some. The top ten clones hold approximately 4.8% of a sample with 90,000 to 95,000 clones, roughly 86% of them seen once. V lost 0 bases, J lost 0 bases, and 11 bases lay in between. This CDR3 is built from 16 residues. Germline V CDR1 and CDR2: SGDLS, YYNGEE. Patients had blood sampled at baseline and again on cycle 4 day 1 and cycle 7 day 1. This sequence joins TRBV9 and TRBJ2-3; TRBD2 might be the D (6 bases). The TCR sequence derives from an adult with an advanced solid tumor such as melanoma, head and neck, liver or kidney cancer. This specimen was CD4+ or CD8+ T cells sorted from blood, taken in a trial of the OX40 agonist ivuxolimab. The CDR3 DNA reads TGTGCCAGCAGCGTAGGGAGTAGCGGCAGCACAGATACGCAGTATTTT. Its protein is CASSVGSSGSTDTQYF.